These 29 T cell receptor beta chains share one sample of origin, sequenced in a study of monozygotic twins with inflammatory bowel disease. TCRdb re-called the 5' RACE reads, yielding one record per CDR3 amino acid sequence without DNA. The sample spans about 300,000 distinct CDR3 sequences; the ten largest clones claim about 5%. Sequenced input: blood. These receptors all come from a human donor with ulcerative colitis or Crohn's disease, or a healthy co-twin of an affected twin (not recorded which).

CDR3 sequence reads: CSALKLAGVSKNIQYF. The chain joins TRBV20-1 to TRBJ2-4; TCRdb designates TRBD2, a call that cannot be tested without DNA. Germline loops: CDR1 DFQATT, CDR2 SNEGSKA (reference sequence). CDR3 size: 16 residues.

The chain employs TRBV6-6 and TRBJ1-1. Germline loops: CDR1 MNHNY, CDR2 SVGAGI (reference sequence). The CDR3 is 12 amino acids. The CDR3 protein is CASSYSVTEAFF.

The chain employs TRBV11-2 and TRBJ2-7; the TCRdb D gene call, TRBD1, has no DNA to confirm it. The CDR3 is 12 amino acids. Germline values: CDR1 SGHAT, CDR2 FQNNGV. This chain's CDR3 is CASSWTGGEQYF.

This rearrangement joins TRBV12-3 or TRBV12-4 to TRBJ2-2; TCRdb gives TRBD1 as the D gene, but with no DNA this cannot be confirmed. The CDR3 runs to 15 residues. This CDR3 is CASSVGQLNTGELFF.

V and J are TRBV4-2 and TRBJ2-7; as DNA is missing, the TRBD1 call by TCRdb cannot be tested. Germline-derived CDR1 and CDR2 are LGHNA and YNFKEQ. This CDR3 spans 17 amino acids. The CDR3 sequence: CASSQDLAGQGRYEQYF.

V usage is TRBV7-9 and J usage is TRBJ2-5; the D call of TRBD1 rests on TCRdb alone, since no DNA is present to check it. The CDR3 covers 16 residues. The germline V gene has CDR1 SEHNR and CDR2 FQNEAQ (reference sequence). The CDR3 sequence: CASSSIRLEEAETQYF.

The rearrangement uses TRBV30 and TRBJ1-1; TCRdb's assignment of TRBD1 cannot be checked, as there is no DNA. Germline V gene sequence: CDR1 GTSNPN, CDR2 SVGIG (reference sequence). The CDR3 has 12 amino acids. The CDR3 reads CAWSVGQAEAFF.

This chain uses TRBV2 with TRBJ2-3; the D call from TCRdb, TRBD1, cannot be confirmed without DNA. The CDR3 loop spans 14 amino acids. Germline V lookup: CDR1 SNHLY, CDR2 FYNNEI. The CDR3 is CASRASLLRTTQYF.

The chain couples TRBV12-3 or TRBV12-4 to TRBJ2-6. The length of the CDR3 is 17 residues. CDR3: CASSLGRSGSGANVLTF.

This CDR3 is CASSPTGLIGNEQFF. The rearrangement links TRBV6-2 or TRBV6-3 to TRBJ2-1; TCRdb's D gene call, TRBD1, goes unchecked for lack of DNA. Germline values: CDR1 MNHEY, CDR2 SVGEGT. The length of the CDR3 is 15 residues.

This chain connects TRBV7-2 to TRBJ2-7; TCRdb selects TRBD1, and the lack of DNA leaves this call unchecked. Germline V gene sequence: CDR1 SGHTA, CDR2 FQGNSA. The CDR3 is 13 residues long. This CDR3 reads CASSSDRGGKEHF.

This chain joins TRBV28 and TRBJ1-2; TCRdb outputs TRBD1, but without DNA this stays unchecked. Germline V gene sequence: CDR1 MDHEN, CDR2 SYDVKM. The CDR3 runs 14 residues. The CDR3 is CASSLQGAYYGYTF.

The chain combines TRBV5-1 with TRBJ2-2; the D call of TRBD1 rests on TCRdb alone, since no DNA is present to check it. This CDR3 is 15 amino acids long. The germline CDR1 and CDR2 sequences are SGHRS and YFSETQ. The CDR3 protein is CASSSPTENTGELFF.

The chain links TRBV29-1 to TRBJ1-5; TCRdb designates TRBD1, a call that cannot be tested without DNA. This CDR3 region has 14 residues. The germline CDR1 and CDR2 sequences are SQVTM and ANQGSEA. The CDR3 sequence is CSVGTGGFNQPQHF.

The V gene is TRBV9, the J gene TRBJ1-2; lacking DNA, the TRBD1 call made by TCRdb goes unchecked. CDR3 length equals 17 residues. In germline, CDR1 is SGDLS, CDR2 YYNGEE. This CDR3 is CASSVAAKRGRNYGYTF.

V usage is TRBV10-1 and J usage is TRBJ2-7. Germline V CDR1 and CDR2: WNHNN, SYGVQD (reference sequence). This CDR3 is 14 amino acids long. CDR3 amino acids: CASSGAGGAYEQYF.

The V call is TRBV7-8, the J call TRBJ2-5; TCRdb designates TRBD2, a call that cannot be tested without DNA. The V gene's germline CDR1 is SGHVS and CDR2 FQNEAQ. The CDR3 spans 16 residues. The CDR3 protein is CASSLSTSGLTETQYF.

The rearrangement uses TRBV15 and TRBJ2-3; TCRdb's D gene call, TRBD1, goes unchecked for lack of DNA. CDR1 LNHNV and CDR2 YYDKDF come from the germline V gene (reference sequence). The length of the CDR3 is 14 residues. The CDR3 spells CATSRQGFADTQYF.

The rearrangement links TRBV6-2 or TRBV6-3 to TRBJ2-4. Germline CDR1 reads MNHEY; CDR2 reads SVGEGT. CDR3 length: 16 residues. CDR3: CASSYSKALAKNIQYF.

V gene TRBV19 combines with J gene TRBJ2-3; the D gene TCRdb calls, TRBD1, cannot be checked with no DNA. CDR1 LNHDA and CDR2 SQIVND come from the germline V gene (reference sequence). CDR3 length equals 13 residues. CDR3 loop: CASSIPGQDTQYF.

The V call is TRBV19, the J call TRBJ2-7; TCRdb picks TRBD2, but there is no DNA to check that call. The CDR3 loop spans 16 amino acids. CDR1 is LNHDA and CDR2 is SQIVND in the germline V gene (reference sequence). The CDR3 spells CATGLAGTPITYEQYF. Drawing the rest from reference TRBV19 and TRBJ2-7, the complete variable domain is DGGITQSPKYLFRKEGQNVTLSCEQNLNHDAMYWYRQDPGQGLRLIYYSQIVNDFQKGDIAEGYSVSREKKESFPLTVTSAQKNPTAFYLCATGLAGTPITYEQYFGPGTRLTVT.

The rearrangement uses TRBV28 and TRBJ2-7; TCRdb's D call, TRBD1, is unchecked because there is no DNA. In germline, CDR1 is MDHEN, CDR2 SYDVKM. CDR3 size: 14 residues. The CDR3 sequence is CASSLTGGLYEQYF. Full variable domain (rest looked up from reference TRBV28 and TRBJ2-7): DVKVTQSSRYLVKRTGEKVFLECVQDMDHENMFWYRQDPGLGLRLIYFSYDVKMKEKGDIPEGYSVSREKKERFSLILESASTNQTSMYLCASSLTGGLYEQYFGPGTRLTVT.

The genes are TRBV25-1 and TRBJ1-4; there is no DNA to check the TCRdb D call of TRBD1. The CDR3 consists of 14 residues. CDR1 and CDR2 from the germline V gene are MGHDK and SYGVNS. The CDR3 loop is CASVPRERGEKLFF.

V is TRBV5-1 and J is TRBJ2-7; TCRdb selects TRBD1, and the lack of DNA leaves this call unchecked. This CDR3 is built from 16 residues. Germline V gene data show CDR1 as SGHRS and CDR2 as YFSETQ. The CDR3 loop reads CASSFFEQGGPYEQYF.

V gene TRBV5-1 combines with J gene TRBJ1-1. The germline gives CDR1 SGHRS, CDR2 YFSETQ. The length of the CDR3 is 13 residues. This chain's CDR3 is CASSLQTHTEAFF.

V gene TRBV5-1 combines with J gene TRBJ2-7. The germline V gene encodes CDR1 SGHRS and CDR2 YFSETQ. There are 12 residues in the CDR3. CDR3 in amino acids: CASSLSGDEQYF.

J is TRBJ1-5 and V is TRBV6-1. Germline-derived CDR1 and CDR2 are MNHNS and SASEGT. The CDR3 length is 13 residues. This CDR3 is CASSGGRDQPQHF.

This chain links TRBV6-1 with TRBJ1-6; TCRdb proposes TRBD1, but this gene call is untestable without DNA. CDR1 is MNHNS and CDR2 is SASEGT in the germline V gene. The CDR3 has 16 residues. The chain's CDR3 is CASRRQGAVSNSPLHF.

The rearrangement uses TRBV7-2 and TRBJ2-2; TCRdb picks TRBD2, but there is no DNA to check that call. Germline V lookup: CDR1 SGHTA, CDR2 FQGNSA. CDR3 length: 15 amino acids. The CDR3: CASRGGQLNTGELFF. The full variable domain, completed using reference TRBV7-2 and TRBJ2-2, is GAGVSQSPSNKVTEKGKDVELRCDPISGHTALYWYRQSLGQGLEFLIYFQGNSAPDKSGLPSDRFSAERTGGSVSTLTIQRTQQEDSAVYLCASRGGQLNTGELFFGEGSRLTVL.